This TCR beta chain was sequenced for a study of T cell responses to AZD1222 COVID-19 vaccine. Study as a whole: Second-dose timings of about 4 or about 12 weeks were pooled.

Trimming removed 6 bases at V and 2 bases at J, with 10 bases between. Looked up from germline, CDR1 is SNHLY and CDR2 is FYNNEI. This CDR3 region has 13 residues. On this clone: Its antigen is unknown.

Study-level points and caveats: A rise in Spike-specific TCR breadth and depth followed two AZD1222 doses. Donors skewed white British and female; clonal diversity was possibly underestimated.

Libraries were prepared by immunoSEQ multiplex PCR; TCRdb keeps only in-frame clonotypes and omits some of them. The repertoire has approximately 180,000 clones, about 86% of them found once; the top ten carry 7.7%. The sequencing here drew on peripheral blood, taken on day 0 of AZD1222 vaccination. J is TRBJ1-2 and V is TRBV2; tentative D call: TRBD1 (5 bases). The TCR was taken from an adult in good health. The CDR3 DNA follows: TGTGCCAGCAGACAGGTGGGAAACTATGGCTACACCTTC. Translation gives CASRQVGNYGYTF.